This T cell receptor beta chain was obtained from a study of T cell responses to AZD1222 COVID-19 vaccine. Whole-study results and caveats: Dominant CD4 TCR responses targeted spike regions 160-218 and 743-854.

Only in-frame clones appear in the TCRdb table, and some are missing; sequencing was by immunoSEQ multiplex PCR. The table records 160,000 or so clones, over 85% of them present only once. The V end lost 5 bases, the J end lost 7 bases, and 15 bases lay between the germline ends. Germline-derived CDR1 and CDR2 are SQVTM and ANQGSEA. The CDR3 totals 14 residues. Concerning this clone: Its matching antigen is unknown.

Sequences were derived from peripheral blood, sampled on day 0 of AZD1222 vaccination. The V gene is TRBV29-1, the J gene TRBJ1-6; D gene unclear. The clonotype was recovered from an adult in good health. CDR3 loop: CSVSSGGANSPLHF. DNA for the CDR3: TGCAGCGTTAGCAGTGGAGGCGCAAATTCACCCCTCCACTTT.